The 5 T cell receptor beta chains presented below share a single source sample, sequenced in a study of blood T cell repertoires in COVID-19. The data were produced by immunoSEQ multiplex PCR, yet TCRdb's version contains in-frame clones alone and is incomplete. Altogether roughly 240,000 clones are present, about 86% being singletons, with the ten largest covering less than 4%. The sequenced sample consisted of peripheral blood. The receptors originated from a woman in her twenties or thirties who had recovered from COVID-19.

This clone occurred a few times. V usage is TRBV5-4 and J usage is TRBJ1-2; D ambiguous. Germline V gene data show CDR1 as SGHNT and CDR2 as YYREEE (reference sequence). Trimming took 2 bases from V and 6 from J, leaving 14 bases between them. The CDR3 extends over 14 amino acids. The CDR3 region is CASSLKAGLNGYTF. The CDR3 nucleotides read TGTGCCAGCAGCTTAAAGGCAGGTTTAAATGGCTACACCTTC.

This chain connects TRBV5-6 to TRBJ1-1; 8 positions agree with TRBD1. With 0 bases clipped from V and 5 bases from J, the junction kept 3 bases outside the gene matches. Germline lookup yields CDR1 SGHDT and CDR2 YYEEEE. The CDR3 length is 14 residues. For the CDR3, the DNA is TGTGCCAGCAGCTTGGGGGACAGGTTGACTGAAGCTTTCTTT. Translated: CASSLGDRLTEAFF.

The rearrangement uses TRBV7-8 and TRBJ1-3; a weak D match, TRBD1 (5 bases). V gave up 6 bases and J gave up 4 bases, with 13 bases separating them. The germline gives CDR1 SGHVS, CDR2 FQNEAQ. This CDR3 has 14 amino acids. In DNA form, the CDR3 reads TGTGCCAGCAGTTGGTCAGGGCAGGGAAACACCATATATTTT. Its translation is CASSWSGQGNTIYF. The whole variable domain, filled in from reference TRBV7-8 and TRBJ1-3, reads GAGVSQSPRYKVAKRGQDVALRCDPISGHVSLFWYQQALGQGPEFLTYFQNEAQLDKSGLPSDRFFAERPEGSVSTLKIQRTQQEDSAVYLCASSWSGQGNTIYFGEGSWLTVV.

V gene TRBV5-1 combines with J gene TRBJ2-3; TRBD1 matches 10 bases. V lost 0 bases to trimming and J lost 4 bases; unmatched junction nucleotides: 5. Germline V lookup: CDR1 SGHRS, CDR2 YFSETQ. The CDR3 has 16 residues. This CDR3 reads CASSLGLDRGADTQYF. The CDR3 nucleotides are TGCGCCAGCAGCTTGGGTTTGGACAGGGGGGCAGATACGCAGTATTTT.

Note on this clone: Other DNA sequences in the sample encode the same CDR3. This CDR3 reads CASSPGTSGGSYNEQFF. CDR3 nucleotides: TGTGCCAGCAGCCCAGGGACTAGCGGGGGTTCGTACAATGAGCAGTTCTTC. This sequence joins TRBV11-2 and TRBJ2-1; 14 bases fit TRBD2. Looked up from germline, CDR1 is SGHAT and CDR2 is FQNNGV. This CDR3 has 17 residues. Trimming removed 5 bases from V and 4 bases from J; junction bases left unmatched: 7.